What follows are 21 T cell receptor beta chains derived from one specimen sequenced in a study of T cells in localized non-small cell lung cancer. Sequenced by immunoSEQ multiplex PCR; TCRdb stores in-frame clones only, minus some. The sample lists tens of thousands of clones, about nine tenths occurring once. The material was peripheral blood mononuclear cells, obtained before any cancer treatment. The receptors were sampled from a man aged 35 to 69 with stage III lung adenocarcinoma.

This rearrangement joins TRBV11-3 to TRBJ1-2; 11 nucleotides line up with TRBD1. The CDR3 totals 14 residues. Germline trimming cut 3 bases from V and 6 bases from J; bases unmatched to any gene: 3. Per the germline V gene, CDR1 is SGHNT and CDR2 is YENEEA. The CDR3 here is CASSFQGQGDGYTF. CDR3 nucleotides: TGTGCCAGCAGCTTCCAGGGACAGGGGGATGGCTACACCTTC.

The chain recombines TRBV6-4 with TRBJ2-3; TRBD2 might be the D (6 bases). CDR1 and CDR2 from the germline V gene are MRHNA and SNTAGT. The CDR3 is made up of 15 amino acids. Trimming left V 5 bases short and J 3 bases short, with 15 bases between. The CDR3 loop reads CASSPGLLGTDTQYF. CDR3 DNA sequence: TGTGCCAGCAGTCCGGGACTCCTAGGGACAGATACGCAGTATTTT.

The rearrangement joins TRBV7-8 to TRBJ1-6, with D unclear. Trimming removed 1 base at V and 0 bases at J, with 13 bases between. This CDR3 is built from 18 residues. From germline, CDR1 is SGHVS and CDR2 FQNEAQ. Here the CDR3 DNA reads TGTGCCAGCAGCTTAGATGGGCTGATGAGCTCCTATAATTCACCCCTCCACTTT. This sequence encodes CASSLDGLMSSYNSPLHF.

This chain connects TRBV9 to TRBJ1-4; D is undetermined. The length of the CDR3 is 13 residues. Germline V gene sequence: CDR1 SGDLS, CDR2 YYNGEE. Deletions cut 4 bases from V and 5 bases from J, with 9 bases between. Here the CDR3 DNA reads TGTGCCAGCAGCACCGCTTGGAATGAAAAACTGTTTTTT. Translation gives CASSTAWNEKLFF.

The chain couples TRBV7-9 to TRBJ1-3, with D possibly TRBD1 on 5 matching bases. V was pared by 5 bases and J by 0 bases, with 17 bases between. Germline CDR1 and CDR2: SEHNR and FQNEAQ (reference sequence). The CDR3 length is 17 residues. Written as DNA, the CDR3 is TGTGCCAGCAGCCCCGAGGCAGGGCGGAGCTCTGGAAACACCATATATTTT. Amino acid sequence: CASSPEAGRSSGNTIYF.

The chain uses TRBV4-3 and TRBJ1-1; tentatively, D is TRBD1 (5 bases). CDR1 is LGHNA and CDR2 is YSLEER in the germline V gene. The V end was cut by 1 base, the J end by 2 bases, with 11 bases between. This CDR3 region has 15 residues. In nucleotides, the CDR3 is TGCGCCAGCAGCCAAGGGTTACAGGCTAACACTGAAGCTTTCTTT. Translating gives CASSQGLQANTEAFF.

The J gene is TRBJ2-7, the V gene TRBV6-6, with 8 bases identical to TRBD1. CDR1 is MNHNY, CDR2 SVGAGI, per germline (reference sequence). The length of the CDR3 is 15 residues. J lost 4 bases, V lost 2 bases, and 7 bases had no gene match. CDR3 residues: CASSYKGQGAYEQYF. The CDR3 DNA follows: TGTGCCAGCAGTTACAAAGGTCAGGGGGCTTACGAGCAGTACTTC.

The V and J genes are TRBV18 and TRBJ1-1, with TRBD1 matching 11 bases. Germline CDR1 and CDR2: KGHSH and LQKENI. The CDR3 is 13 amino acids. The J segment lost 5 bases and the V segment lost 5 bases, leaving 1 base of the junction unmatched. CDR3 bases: TGTGCCAGCTCAGGACAGGGGGCGACTGAAGCTTTCTTT. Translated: CASSGQGATEAFF.

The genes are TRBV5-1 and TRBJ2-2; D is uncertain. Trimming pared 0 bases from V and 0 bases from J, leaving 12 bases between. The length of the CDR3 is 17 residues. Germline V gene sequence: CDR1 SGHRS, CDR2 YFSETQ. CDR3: CASSLGTDPANTGELFF. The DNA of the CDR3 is TGCGCCAGCAGCTTGGGGACCGACCCTGCGAACACCGGGGAGCTGTTTTTT.

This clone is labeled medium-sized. DNA for the CDR3: TGTGCCAGCAGTTCCCTGATGGGACAGGGGAACTATGGCTACACCTTC. It is translated as CASSSLMGQGNYGYTF. This rearrangement joins TRBV28 to TRBJ1-2; 10 bases agree with TRBD1. The CDR3 extends over 16 amino acids. V was clipped by 4 bases and J by 2 bases; unmatched bases: 7. Per germline, CDR1 MDHEN and CDR2 SYDVKM.

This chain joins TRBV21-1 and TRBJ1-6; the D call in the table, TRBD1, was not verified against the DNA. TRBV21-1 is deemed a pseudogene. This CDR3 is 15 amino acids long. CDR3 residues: CASRNGQGYNSPLHF. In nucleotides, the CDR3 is TGTGCCAGCAGAAACGGACAGGGGTACAATTCACCCCTCCACTTT.

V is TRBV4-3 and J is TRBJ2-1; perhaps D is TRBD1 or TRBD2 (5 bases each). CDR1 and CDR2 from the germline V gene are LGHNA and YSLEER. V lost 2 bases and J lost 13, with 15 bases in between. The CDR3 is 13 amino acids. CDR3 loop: CASSQTSGTGQFF. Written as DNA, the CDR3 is TGCGCCAGCAGCCAAACCTCCGGGACGGGCCAGTTCTTC.

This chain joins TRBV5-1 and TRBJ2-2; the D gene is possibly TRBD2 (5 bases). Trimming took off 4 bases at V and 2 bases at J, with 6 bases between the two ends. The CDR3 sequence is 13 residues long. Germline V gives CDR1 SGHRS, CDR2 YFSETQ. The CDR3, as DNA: TGCGCCAGCAGCCGGGGAAACACCGGGGAGCTGTTTTTT. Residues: CASSRGNTGELFF. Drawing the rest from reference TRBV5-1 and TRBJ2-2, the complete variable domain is KAGVTQTPRYLIKTRGQQVTLSCSPISGHRSVSWYQQTPGQGLQFLFEYFSETQRNKGNFPGRFSGRQFSNSRSEMNVSTLELGDSALYLCASSRGNTGELFFGEGSRLTVL.

In nucleotides, the CDR3 is TGTGCCAGCAGCTTTGGGGAACCCTACGAGCAGTACTTC. Amino acid sequence: CASSFGEPYEQYF. The V call is TRBV11-1, the J call TRBJ2-7; D gene uncertain. Deletions cut 3 bases from V and 2 bases from J, with 8 bases between. This CDR3 is 13 amino acids long. From germline, CDR1 is SGHAT and CDR2 FQDESV (reference sequence).

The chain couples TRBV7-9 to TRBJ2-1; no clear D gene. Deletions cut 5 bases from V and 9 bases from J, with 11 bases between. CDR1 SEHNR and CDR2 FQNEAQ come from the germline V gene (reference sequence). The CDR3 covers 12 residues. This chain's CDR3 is CASSTERAEQFF. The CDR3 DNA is TGTGCCAGCAGCACTGAAAGGGCTGAGCAGTTCTTC.

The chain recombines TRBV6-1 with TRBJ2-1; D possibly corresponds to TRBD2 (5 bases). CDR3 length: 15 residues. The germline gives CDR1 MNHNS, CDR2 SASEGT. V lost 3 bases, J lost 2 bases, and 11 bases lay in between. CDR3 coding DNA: TGTGCCAGCAGTGATTTAGAGACTACCTACAATGAGCAGTTCTTC. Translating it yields CASSDLETTYNEQFF.

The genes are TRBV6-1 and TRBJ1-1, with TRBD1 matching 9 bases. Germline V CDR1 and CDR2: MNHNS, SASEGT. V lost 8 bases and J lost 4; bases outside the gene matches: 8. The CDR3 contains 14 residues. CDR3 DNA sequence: TGTGCCAGCGGAAGACAGGGGGGCGTCACTGAAGCTTTCTTT. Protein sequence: CASGRQGGVTEAFF.

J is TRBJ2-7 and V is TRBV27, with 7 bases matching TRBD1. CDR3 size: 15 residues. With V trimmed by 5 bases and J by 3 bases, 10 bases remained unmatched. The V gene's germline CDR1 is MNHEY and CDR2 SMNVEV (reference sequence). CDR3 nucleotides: TGTGCCAGCAGTCCGACAGGGTTGGTGGGCTACGAGCAGTACTTC. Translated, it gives CASSPTGLVGYEQYF.

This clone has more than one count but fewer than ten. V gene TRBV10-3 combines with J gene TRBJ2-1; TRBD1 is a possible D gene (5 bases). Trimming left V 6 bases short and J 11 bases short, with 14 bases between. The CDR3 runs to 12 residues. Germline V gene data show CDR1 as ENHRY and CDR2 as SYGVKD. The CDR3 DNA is TGTGCCATCAGCTTTCAGGGCTCTCAGCAGTTCTTC. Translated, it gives CAISFQGSQQFF.

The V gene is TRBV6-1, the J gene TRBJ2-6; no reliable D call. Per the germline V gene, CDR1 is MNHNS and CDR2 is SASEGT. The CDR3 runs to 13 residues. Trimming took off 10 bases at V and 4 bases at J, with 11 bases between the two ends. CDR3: CATELPGANVLTF. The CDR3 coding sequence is TGTGCCACCGAATTACCCGGGGCCAACGTCCTGACTTTC.

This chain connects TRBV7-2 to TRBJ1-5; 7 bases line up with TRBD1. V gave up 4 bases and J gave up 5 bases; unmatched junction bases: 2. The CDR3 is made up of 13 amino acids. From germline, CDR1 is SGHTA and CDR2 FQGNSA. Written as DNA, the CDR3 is TGTGCCAGCAGCTCCGACAGGGATCAGCCCCAGCATTTT. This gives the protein CASSSDRDQPQHF.